This TCR beta chain comes out of a study of post-analysis software for immune sequencing data. Overall study results and limits: Controls showed lower frequencies than patients for five TRBV segments, and TRBV5-6, TRBV5-1 and TRBV20-1 were among these.

In regard to this clonotype: Its antigen is not known.

Sequencing libraries made from TCR beta cDNA carried unique molecular identifiers. Roughly 450,000 cDNA molecules came from approximately 1 to 10 million T cells. TCRdb reanalysed the PCR reads using MiXCR and keeps one entry per CDR3 protein. The repertoire holds 650,000 to 900,000 distinct CDR3 sequences, with around 42% as singletons. Deletions cut 3 bases from V and 4 bases from J, with 12 bases between. The CDR3 consists of 14 residues. Germline values: CDR1 SGHVS, CDR2 FQNEAQ. Sequencing was carried out using blood. This chain uses TRBV7-8 with TRBJ1-1; D gene uncertain. The clonotype comes from a girl aged 10 to 17 with multiple sclerosis. CDR3 protein: CASSFSGSGTEAFF. The CDR3 region has the DNA TGTGCCAGCAGCTTTAGCGGGAGTGGCACTGAAGCTTTCTTT.